A selection of T cell receptor beta chains follows, all from one sample in a study of cytomegalovirus exposure and HLA in healthy donors. Measured with immunoSEQ multiplex PCR; TCRdb has only the in-frame clones, and not every one. The top ten hold about 5.4% of the sample, which has about 170,000 clones, 73% seen once. The sample taken for sequencing was PBMCs. The receptors come from a woman younger than 35 in good health and CMV-seropositive. CDR3s include the opening cysteine and the closing phenylalanine or tryptophan. The D gene is left open where the match is weak. Only some rows state a clone size, as once, few, many or a class for expanded clones.

v_gene	len	abundance	j_gene	d_gene	CDR3aa	CDR3nt
TRBV13	12	few	TRBJ2-7	NA	CASSFRPGEQYF	TGTGCCAGCAGCTTCCGACCAGGCGAGCAGTACTTC
TRBV6-4	15	few	TRBJ2-1	TRBD1	CASSDNPGTGSEQFF	TGTGCCAGCAGTGACAATCCCGGGACAGGGAGTGAGCAGTTCTTC
TRBV4-2	16	NA	TRBJ2-2	NA	CASSQVTGANTGELFF	TGTGCCAGCAGCCAAGTAACGGGTGCGAACACCGGGGAGCTGTTTTTT
TRBV11-2	14	NA	TRBJ2-3	NA	CASSLYSKQDTQYF	TGTGCCAGCAGCTTATACAGCAAACAAGATACGCAGTATTTT
TRBV12-5	19	NA	TRBJ2-1	TRBD2	CASGPLTSGGNSSYNEQFF	TGTGCTAGTGGTCCGTTGACTAGCGGGGGGAATAGCTCCTACAATGAGCAGTTCTTC
TRBV19	13	once	TRBJ1-2	NA	CASSQSGNYGYTF	TGTGCCAGTAGTCAGTCAGGAAACTATGGCTACACCTTC
TRBV5-1	15	NA	TRBJ2-7	TRBD1	CASSLGGQGIHEQYF	TGCGCCAGCAGCTTGGGAGGACAGGGTATCCACGAGCAGTACTTC
TRBV6-6	14	NA	TRBJ2-3	NA	CASSKRDITDTQYF	TGTGCCAGCAGCAAGCGGGACATCACAGATACGCAGTATTTT
TRBV15	15	few	TRBJ1-4	TRBD1	CATSRDRGTNEKLFF	TGTGCCACCAGCCGGGACAGGGGAACTAATGAAAAACTGTTTTTT
TRBV6-5	13	NA	TRBJ2-2	NA	CASSRLNTGELFF	TGTGCCAGCAGTCGACTGAACACCGGGGAGCTGTTTTTT
TRBV2	15	NA	TRBJ1-5	NA	CASSLGGAAGQPQHF	TGTGCCAGCAGTTTGGGGGGGGCGGCGGGTCAGCCCCAGCATTTT
TRBV5-1	13	NA	TRBJ2-1	NA	CASSLQGRNEQFF	TGCGCCAGCAGCTTGCAGGGCCGAAATGAGCAGTTCTTC
TRBV10-1	12	NA	TRBJ2-7	TRBD2	CAAGGGLNEQYF	TGCGCCGCGGGGGGGGGACTTAACGAGCAGTACTTC
TRBV16	14	NA	TRBJ1-4	NA	CASSLSGPNEKLFF	TGTGCCAGCAGCCTTAGCGGCCCCAATGAAAAACTGTTTTTT
TRBV5-1	16	NA	TRBJ1-6	TRBD1	CASSPNPGTGNSPLHF	TGCGCCAGCAGCCCGAACCCCGGGACAGGTAATTCACCCCTCCACTTT
TRBV30	13	NA	TRBJ2-1	NA	CAWSPEGINEQFF	TGTGCCTGGAGCCCGGAGGGGATCAATGAGCAGTTCTTC
TRBV6-1	15	NA	TRBJ2-5	TRBD2	CASSDGTMGRETQYF	TGTGCCAGCAGTGACGGGACTATGGGACGGGAGACCCAGTACTTC
TRBV19	14	NA	TRBJ2-2	NA	CASSIGVRTGELFF	TGTGCCAGTAGTATCGGGGTACGCACCGGGGAGCTGTTTTTT
TRBV4-3	15	NA	TRBJ1-2	TRBD1	CASSRVTGDDYGYTF	TGCGCCAGCAGCCGAGTGACAGGGGACGACTATGGCTACACCTTC
TRBV7-3	14	few	TRBJ2-5	TRBD2	CASSPSGLEETQYF	TGTGCCAGCAGCCCTTCGGGACTAGAAGAGACCCAGTACTTC
TRBV30	11	NA	TRBJ1-2	NA	CAWSGQYGYTF	TGTGCCTGGAGTGGCCAGTATGGCTACACCTTC
TRBV29-1	15	NA	TRBJ2-3	TRBD1	CSVPNRDRGLDTQYF	TGCAGCGTTCCCAACCGGGACAGGGGGTTAGATACGCAGTATTTT
TRBV6-5	13	NA	TRBJ1-1	NA	CASSYSENTEAFF	TGTGCCAGCAGTTATTCAGAGAACACTGAAGCTTTCTTT
TRBV19	14	NA	TRBJ2-2	NA	CASRGIANTGELFF	TGTGCCAGCCGGGGGATAGCGAACACCGGGGAGCTGTTTTTT
TRBV6-1	13	NA	TRBJ2-2	TRBD2	CASRTRSTGELFF	TGTGCCAGTCGGACTAGAAGCACCGGGGAGCTGTTTTTT
TRBV28	17	NA	TRBJ1-2	TRBD1	CASSSAPQTGLVRTYTF	TGTGCCAGCAGTTCAGCACCACAGACAGGGCTGGTAAGAACCTATACCTTC
TRBV10-3	14	few	TRBJ2-1	NA	CASASGSSYNEQFF	TGTGCCAGCGCCAGCGGCAGCTCCTACAATGAGCAGTTCTTC
TRBV7-9	15	NA	TRBJ2-5	TRBD1	CASSLLQGAGETQYF	TGTGCCAGCAGCTTACTACAGGGGGCCGGGGAGACCCAGTACTTC